This entry is about one T cell receptor beta chain. Its antigen is currently unknown. Scientists made TCR beta libraries using UMI-labeled 5' RACE. In the original analysis: Functional CDR3 beta clonotype counts ranged from about 2,700 to 18,000 in each TCR beta library. Following a re-call of the 5' RACE reads, TCRdb has one entry per CDR3 protein and lacks DNA. TCRdb, not the authors, supplied the V and J calls. The sample table includes under 5,000 distinct CDR3 sequences. The data are from a study of human CD8 memory T cell subsets. The study, taken as a whole, reports: While effector memory cells differed, stem-like memory and precursor exhausted T cells had similarly high diversity. What was sequenced in this study was only the T cell receptor beta chains.

The CDR3 has 13 amino acids. Germline CDR1 reads SEHNR; CDR2 reads FQNEAQ (reference sequence). The chain has TRBV7-9 and TRBJ2-7; as DNA is missing, the TRBD1 call by TCRdb cannot be tested. The sequence was collected from a human donor in good health. The sample comprised CD8+ T cells from PBMCs. The CDR3 loop reads CASSLSPASEQYF.